The T cell receptor (beta chain) under discussion was sequenced for a study of T-cell reconstitution after alpha-beta-depleted transplantation in children. The V gene's germline CDR1 is MRHNA and CDR2 SNTAGT. V was clipped by 4 bases and J by 1 base, with 11 bases between them. The CDR3 is 15 residues long. The TCRbeta library incorporated unique molecular identifiers. TCRdb processed the PCR reads anew with MiXCR; each CDR3 protein has one entry. The sample includes a few hundred thousand distinct CDR3 sequences, roughly 20% of them seen just once. This clonotype turned up a few times. The clonotype comes from a human donor who donated a stem cell graft to a child with acute myeloid leukemia. J is TRBJ2-1 and V is TRBV6-4; D gene unclear. The sequencing used PBMCs from the stem cell graft donor, collected from the stem cell graft. The DNA for the CDR3 is TGTGCCAGCAGTGTAGGGCCCCAATCCTACAATGAGCAGTTCTTC. This codes for CASSVGPQSYNEQFF.